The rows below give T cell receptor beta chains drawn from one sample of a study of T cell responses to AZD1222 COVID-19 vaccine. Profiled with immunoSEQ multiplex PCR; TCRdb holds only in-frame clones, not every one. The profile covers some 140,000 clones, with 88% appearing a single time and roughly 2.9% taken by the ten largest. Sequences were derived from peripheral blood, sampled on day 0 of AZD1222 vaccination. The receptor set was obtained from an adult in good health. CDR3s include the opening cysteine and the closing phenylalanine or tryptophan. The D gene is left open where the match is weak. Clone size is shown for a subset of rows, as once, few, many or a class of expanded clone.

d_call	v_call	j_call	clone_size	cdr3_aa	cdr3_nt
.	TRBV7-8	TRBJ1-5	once	CASSTAGGWPQHF	TGTGCCAGCAGCACCGCCGGGGGATGGCCCCAGCATTTT
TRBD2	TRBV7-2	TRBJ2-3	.	CASSLGLAFTDTQYF	TGTGCCAGCAGCTTAGGACTAGCATTCACAGATACGCAGTATTTT
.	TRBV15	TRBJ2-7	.	CATSRDVLSSYEQYF	TGTGCCACCAGCAGAGACGTGTTGAGCTCCTACGAGCAGTACTTC
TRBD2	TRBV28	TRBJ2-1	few	CASSLPSGGTGTSWNEQFF	TGTGCCAGCAGTTTGCCGTCAGGGGGTACCGGGACTAGCTGGAATGAGCAGTTCTTC
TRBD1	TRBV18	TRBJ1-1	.	CASSRADRVNTEAFF	TGTGCCAGCTCACGGGCGGACAGGGTTAACACTGAAGCTTTCTTT
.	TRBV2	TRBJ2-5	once	CARRLASQETQYF	TGTGCCAGGAGGCTAGCGTCCCAAGAGACCCAGTACTTC
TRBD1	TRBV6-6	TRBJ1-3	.	CASSYDRGPGNTIYF	TGTGCCAGCAGTTACGACAGGGGGCCTGGAAACACCATATATTTT
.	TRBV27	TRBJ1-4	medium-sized	CASSSSPGGIEKLFF	TGTGCCAGCAGTTCCTCGCCGGGGGGGATCGAAAAACTGTTTTTT
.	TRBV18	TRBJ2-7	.	CASSPGSYEQYF	TGTGCCAGCTCACCAGGTTCCTACGAGCAGTACTTC
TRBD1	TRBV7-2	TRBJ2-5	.	CASSPLTGGRETQYF	TGTGCCAGCAGCCCACTGACAGGGGGCAGGGAGACCCAGTACTTC
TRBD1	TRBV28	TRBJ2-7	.	CASGSPGQATYEQYF	TGTGCCAGCGGATCCCCGGGACAGGCCACCTACGAGCAGTACTTC
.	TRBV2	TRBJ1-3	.	CASDSEGDTIYF	TGTGCCAGCGACTCGGAGGGAGACACCATATATTTT
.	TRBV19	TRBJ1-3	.	CASSSEGSGNTIYF	TGTGCCAGTAGTTCCGAGGGCTCTGGAAACACCATATATTTT
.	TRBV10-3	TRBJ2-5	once	CAISRDQQETQYF	TGTGCCATCAGTAGGGACCAACAAGAGACCCAGTACTTC
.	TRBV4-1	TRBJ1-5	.	CASSQDAGRVDQPQHF	TGCGCCAGCAGCCAAGATGCTGGCAGGGTCGATCAGCCCCAGCATTTT
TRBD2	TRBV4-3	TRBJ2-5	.	CASSQVLRGSQTQYF	TGCGCCAGCAGCCAAGTCTTGCGGGGGAGCCAGACCCAGTACTTC
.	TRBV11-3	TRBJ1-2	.	CASSFTGGRFGYTF	TGTGCCAGCAGCTTCACCGGGGGCCGTTTTGGCTACACCTTC
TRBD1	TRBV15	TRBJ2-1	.	CATSREQGSHNEQFF	TGTGCCACCAGCAGAGAACAGGGGAGCCACAATGAGCAGTTCTTC
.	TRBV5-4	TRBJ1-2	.	CASSLALPISYGYTF	TGTGCCAGCAGCTTAGCTCTCCCAATTTCCTATGGCTACACCTTC
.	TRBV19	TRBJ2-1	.	CASSSPPGRTYNEQFF	TGTGCCAGTAGTTCCCCTCCGGGACGGACCTACAATGAGCAGTTCTTC
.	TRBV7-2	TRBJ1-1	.	CASSLVPGNTEAFF	TGTGCCAGCAGCTTAGTTCCCGGGAACACTGAAGCTTTCTTT
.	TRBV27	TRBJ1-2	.	CASSSRVGGNYGYTF	TGTGCCAGCAGTTCCCGCGTGGGGGGTAACTATGGCTACACCTTC
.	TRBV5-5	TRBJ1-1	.	CASCEGAQNTEAFF	TGTGCCAGCTGCGAAGGGGCGCAGAACACTGAAGCTTTCTTT
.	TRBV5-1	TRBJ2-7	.	CASSLAGSPAYEQYF	TGCGCCAGCAGCTTGGCCGGCAGCCCTGCTTACGAGCAGTACTTC
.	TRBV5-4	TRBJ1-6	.	CASSLDQGQNSPLHF	TGTGCCAGCAGCTTGGATCAGGGTCAAAATTCACCCCTCCACTTT
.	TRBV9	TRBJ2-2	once	CASSVVSGGPGELFF	TGTGCCAGCAGCGTAGTATCCGGGGGGCCCGGGGAGCTGTTTTTT
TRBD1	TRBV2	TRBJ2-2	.	CASSTGTANTGELFF	TGTGCCAGCAGTACAGGGACAGCGAACACCGGGGAGCTGTTTTTT
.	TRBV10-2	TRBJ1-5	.	CASSGIRSGIAQHF	TGCGCCAGCAGTGGAATCCGCTCAGGGATCGCCCAGCATTTT
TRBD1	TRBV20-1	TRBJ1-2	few	CSASNYGTGTYTF	TGCAGTGCTAGTAACTACGGGACAGGAACCTACACCTTC
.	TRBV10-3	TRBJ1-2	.	CAISEGPGQGYTF	TGTGCCATCAGTGAGGGGCCAGGGCAAGGCTACACCTTC
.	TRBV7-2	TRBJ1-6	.	CASSHGQSASPLHF	TGTGCCAGCAGCCACGGACAGTCTGCTTCACCCCTCCACTTT
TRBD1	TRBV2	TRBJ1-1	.	CAPGTEWGNTEAFF	TGTGCCCCCGGGACAGAGTGGGGGAACACTGAAGCTTTCTTT